The T cell receptor (beta chain) under discussion was sequenced for a study of T cell repertoires in cytomegalovirus infection (dated by TCRdb to 2018 to 2020). Regarding the study in general: The HLA type of each donor mattered for the analysis, because public TCR beta signatures pointed to carriage of CMV infection along with the matching HLA type.

In regard to this clonotype: Its antigen has not been determined. There are no base qualities to consult, and no much larger clone falls within one base.

Looking up the germline V gene yields CDR1 MNHEY and CDR2 SVGAGI. Reading from cysteine to phenylalanine, the CDR3 counts 15 amino acids. This entry keeps only the CDR3 DNA: 45 bases, framed from base 1. Trimming removed 0 bases from V and 2 bases from J, leaving 11 bases between the germline ends. What the authors observed across the whole study: The ex vivo response was dominated by HLA-C-restricted CMV-specific TCR beta clonotypes, which also provided the single most frequent clonotype in two of eight donors. Carriers of CMV infection plus the relevant HLA type were discriminated by the cumulative frequency of public TCR beta family members in the study cohort and in an independent roughly 400-donor cohort.

Instrument on record: Illumina HiSeq 1500. The raw public data were reprocessed by TCRdb itself: fastp quality trimming at Q25, MiXCR clonotype calling, in-frame beta chains only. Rows merge per CDR3 protein into single entries with the most common DNA and genes. The table for this sample lists approximately 700,000 distinct CDR3 sequences; 35% of them were counted only once. The ten largest account for 2.5% to 3% of the sample. The sample consisted of PBMCs. The V and J genes are TRBV6-5 and TRBJ2-7, and perhaps TRBD1 as D gene, on 5 matching bases. The TCR sequence derives from a human donor in good health (CMV status not recorded). Some clones in this sample may be carry-over from other donors' samples. The bases are TGTGCCAGCAGTTACTCGTCGGACACAACCTACGAGCAGTACTTC. Its translation reads: CASSYSSDTTYEQYF.